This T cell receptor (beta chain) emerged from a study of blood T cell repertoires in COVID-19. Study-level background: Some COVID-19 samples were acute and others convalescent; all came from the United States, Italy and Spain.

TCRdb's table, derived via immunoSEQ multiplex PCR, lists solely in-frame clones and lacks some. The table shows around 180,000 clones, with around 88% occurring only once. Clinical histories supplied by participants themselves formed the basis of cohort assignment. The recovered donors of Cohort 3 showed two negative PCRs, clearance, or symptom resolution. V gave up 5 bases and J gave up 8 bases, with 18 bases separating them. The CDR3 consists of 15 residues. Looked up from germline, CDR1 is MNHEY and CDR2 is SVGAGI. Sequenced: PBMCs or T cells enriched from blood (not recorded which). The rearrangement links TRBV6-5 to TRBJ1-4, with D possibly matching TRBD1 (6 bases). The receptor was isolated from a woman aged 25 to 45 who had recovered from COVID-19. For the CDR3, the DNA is TGTGCCAGCAGTACCGGGACACCCGGCAACGAAAAACTGTTTTTT. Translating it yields CASSTGTPGNEKLFF.